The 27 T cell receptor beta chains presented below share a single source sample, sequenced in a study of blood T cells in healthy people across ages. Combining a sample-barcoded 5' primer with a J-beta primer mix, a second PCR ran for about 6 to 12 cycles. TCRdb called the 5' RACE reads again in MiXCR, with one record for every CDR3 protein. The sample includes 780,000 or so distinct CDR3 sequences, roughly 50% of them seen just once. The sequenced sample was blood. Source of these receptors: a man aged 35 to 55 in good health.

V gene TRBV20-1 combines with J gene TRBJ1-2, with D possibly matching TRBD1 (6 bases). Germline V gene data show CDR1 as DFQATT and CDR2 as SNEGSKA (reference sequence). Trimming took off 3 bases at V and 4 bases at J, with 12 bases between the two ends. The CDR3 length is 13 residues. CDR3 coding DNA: TGCAGTGCTAGTAGGGGGGCAGTCTATGGCTACACCTTC. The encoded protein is CSASRGAVYGYTF.

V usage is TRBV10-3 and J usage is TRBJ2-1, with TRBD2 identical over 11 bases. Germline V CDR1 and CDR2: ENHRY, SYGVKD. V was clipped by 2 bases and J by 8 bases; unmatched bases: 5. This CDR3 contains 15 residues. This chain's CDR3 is CAISETSGSIDEQFF. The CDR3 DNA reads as TGTGCCATCAGTGAGACTAGCGGGAGCATCGATGAGCAGTTCTTC.

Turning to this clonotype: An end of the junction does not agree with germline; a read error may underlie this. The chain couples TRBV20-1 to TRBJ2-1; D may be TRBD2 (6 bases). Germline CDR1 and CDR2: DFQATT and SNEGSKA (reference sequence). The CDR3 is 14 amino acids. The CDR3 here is CSAKRANSCNEQFF. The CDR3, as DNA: TGCAGTGCTAAGCGGGCGAACTCCTGCAATGAGCAGTTCTTC.

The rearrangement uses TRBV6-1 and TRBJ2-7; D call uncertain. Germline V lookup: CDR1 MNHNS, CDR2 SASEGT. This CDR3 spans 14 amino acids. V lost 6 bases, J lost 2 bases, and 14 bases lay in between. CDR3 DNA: TGTGCCAGCAGCGCGAGGACCGCGACCTACGAGCAGTACTTC. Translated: CASSARTATYEQYF.

CDR3 sequence (DNA): TGTGCCAGCAGTTACTCGGCGGGTCGCAATGAAAAACTGTTTTTT. This sequence encodes CASSYSAGRNEKLFF. The gene calls are TRBV6-5 and TRBJ1-4; D ambiguous. Deletions cut 0 bases from V and 5 bases from J, with 10 bases between. The germline gives CDR1 MNHEY, CDR2 SVGAGI. CDR3 length: 15 residues.

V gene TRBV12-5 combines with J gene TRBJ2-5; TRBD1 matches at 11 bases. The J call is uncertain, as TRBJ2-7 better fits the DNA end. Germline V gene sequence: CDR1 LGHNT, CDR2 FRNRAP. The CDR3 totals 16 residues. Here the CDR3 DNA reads TGTGCTAGTGGTTTGGATTGGACAGGGGGCTTCTACGAGCAGTACTTC. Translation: CASGLDWTGGFYEQYF.

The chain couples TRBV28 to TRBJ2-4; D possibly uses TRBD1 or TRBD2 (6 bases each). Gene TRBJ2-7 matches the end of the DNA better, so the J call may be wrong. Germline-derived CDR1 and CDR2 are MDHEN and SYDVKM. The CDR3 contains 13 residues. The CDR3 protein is CASTLPEGGEQYF. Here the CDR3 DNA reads TGTGCCAGCACCCTCCCGGAGGGGGGCGAGCAGTACTTC.

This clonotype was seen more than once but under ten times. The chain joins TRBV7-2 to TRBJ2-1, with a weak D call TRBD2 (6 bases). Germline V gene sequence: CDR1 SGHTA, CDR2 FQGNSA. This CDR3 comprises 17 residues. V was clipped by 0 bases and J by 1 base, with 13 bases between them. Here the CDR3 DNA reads TGTGCCAGCAGCTTAGCGGCGATAGCGGCTTCCTACAATGAGCAGTTCTTC. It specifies CASSLAAIAASYNEQFF.

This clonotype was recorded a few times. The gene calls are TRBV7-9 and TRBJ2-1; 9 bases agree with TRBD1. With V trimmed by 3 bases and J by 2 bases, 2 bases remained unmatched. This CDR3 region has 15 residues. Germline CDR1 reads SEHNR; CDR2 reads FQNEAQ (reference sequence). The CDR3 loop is CASSFGQGPYNEQFF. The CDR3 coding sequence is TGTGCCAGCAGCTTCGGACAGGGGCCCTACAATGAGCAGTTCTTC.

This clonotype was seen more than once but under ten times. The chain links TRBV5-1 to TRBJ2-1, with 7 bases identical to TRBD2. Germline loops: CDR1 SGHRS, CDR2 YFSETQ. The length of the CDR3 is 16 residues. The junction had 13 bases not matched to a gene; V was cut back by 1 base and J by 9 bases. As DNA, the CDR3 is TGCGCCAGCAGCTTGTTCCTGCGGGAGTCGGATTTTGAGCAGTTCTTC. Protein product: CASSLFLRESDFEQFF.

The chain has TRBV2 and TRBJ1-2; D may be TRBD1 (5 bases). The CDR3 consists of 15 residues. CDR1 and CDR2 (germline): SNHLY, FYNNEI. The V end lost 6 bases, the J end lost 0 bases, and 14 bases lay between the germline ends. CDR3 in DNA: TGTGCCAGCAGGGAGGGAAGACAGACTAACTATGGCTACACCTTC. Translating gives CASREGRQTNYGYTF.

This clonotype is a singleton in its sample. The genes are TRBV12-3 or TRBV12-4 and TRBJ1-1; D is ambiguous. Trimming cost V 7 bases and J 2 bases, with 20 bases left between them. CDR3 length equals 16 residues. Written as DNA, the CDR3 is TGTGCCAGCATTCTTATACATTCGGCGATTAACACTGAAGCTTTCTTT. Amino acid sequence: CASILIHSAINTEAFF.

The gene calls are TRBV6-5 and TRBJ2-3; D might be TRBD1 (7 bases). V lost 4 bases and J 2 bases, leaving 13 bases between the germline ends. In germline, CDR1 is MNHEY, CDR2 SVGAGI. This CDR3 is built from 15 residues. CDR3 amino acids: CASSSSGGFTDTQYF. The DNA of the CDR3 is TGTGCCAGCAGTTCCTCAGGGGGGTTCACAGATACGCAGTATTTT.

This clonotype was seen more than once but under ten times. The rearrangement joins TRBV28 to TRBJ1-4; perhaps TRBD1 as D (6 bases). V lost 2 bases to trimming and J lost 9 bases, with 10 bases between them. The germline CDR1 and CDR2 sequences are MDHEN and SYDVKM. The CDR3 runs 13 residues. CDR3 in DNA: TGTGCCAGCAGTTTACAGGGGTCAAAAAAACTGTTTTTT. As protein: CASSLQGSKKLFF.

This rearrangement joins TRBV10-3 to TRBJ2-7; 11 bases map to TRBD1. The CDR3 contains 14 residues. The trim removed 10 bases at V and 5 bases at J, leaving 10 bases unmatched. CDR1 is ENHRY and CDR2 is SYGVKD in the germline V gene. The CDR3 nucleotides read TGTGCCACAACCCGGGACAGGGGGAGTGACGAGCAGTACTTC. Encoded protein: CATTRDRGSDEQYF.

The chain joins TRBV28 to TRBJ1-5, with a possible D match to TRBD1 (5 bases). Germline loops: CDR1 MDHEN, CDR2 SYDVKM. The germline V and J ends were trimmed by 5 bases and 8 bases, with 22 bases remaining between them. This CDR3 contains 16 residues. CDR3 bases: TGTGCCAGCAGTGATTATCGGGACCGAGACTTTAAGCCCCAGCATTTT. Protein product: CASSDYRDRDFKPQHF.

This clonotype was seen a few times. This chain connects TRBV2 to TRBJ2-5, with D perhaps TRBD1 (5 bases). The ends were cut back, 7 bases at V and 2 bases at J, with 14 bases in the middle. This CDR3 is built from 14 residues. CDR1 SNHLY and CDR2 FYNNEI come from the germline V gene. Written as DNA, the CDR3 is TGTGCCAGCATCCGGGCAGGGTTACAAGAGACCCAGTACTTC. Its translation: CASIRAGLQETQYF.

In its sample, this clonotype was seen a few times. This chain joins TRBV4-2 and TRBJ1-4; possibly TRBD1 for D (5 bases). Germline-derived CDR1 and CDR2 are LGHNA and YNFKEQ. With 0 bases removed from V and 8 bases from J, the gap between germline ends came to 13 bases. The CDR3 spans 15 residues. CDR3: CASSQDEGRSEKLFF. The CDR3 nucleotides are TGTGCCAGCAGCCAAGATGAGGGGCGGTCGGAAAAACTGTTTTTT.

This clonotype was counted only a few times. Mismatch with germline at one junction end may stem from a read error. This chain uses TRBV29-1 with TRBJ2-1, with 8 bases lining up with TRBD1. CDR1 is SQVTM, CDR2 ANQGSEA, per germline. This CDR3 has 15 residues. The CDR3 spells CSIDIGRGRGHEQFF. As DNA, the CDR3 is TGCAGCATTGATATTGGACGGGGCAGGGGGCATGAGCAGTTCTTC.

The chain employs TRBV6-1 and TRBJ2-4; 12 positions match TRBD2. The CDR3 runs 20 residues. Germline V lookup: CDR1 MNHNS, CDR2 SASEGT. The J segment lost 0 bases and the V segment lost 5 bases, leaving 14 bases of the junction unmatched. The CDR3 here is CASSPRLAGDESLAKNIQYF. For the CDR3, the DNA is TGTGCCAGCAGTCCCAGACTAGCGGGAGACGAATCGTTAGCCAAAAACATTCAGTACTTC.

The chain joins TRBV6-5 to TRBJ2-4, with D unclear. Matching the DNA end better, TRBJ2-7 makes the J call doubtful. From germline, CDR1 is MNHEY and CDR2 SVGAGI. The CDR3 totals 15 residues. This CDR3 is CASSYAPNSNYEQYF. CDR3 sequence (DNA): TGTGCCAGCAGTTACGCGCCGAACAGTAACTACGAGCAGTACTTC.

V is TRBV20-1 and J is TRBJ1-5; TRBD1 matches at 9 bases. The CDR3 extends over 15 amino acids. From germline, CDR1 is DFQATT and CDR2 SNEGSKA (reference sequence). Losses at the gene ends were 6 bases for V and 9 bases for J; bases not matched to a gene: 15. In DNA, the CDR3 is TGCAGTGCGGACCCGGGACAGGGTAATTTCGGGCCCCAGCATTTT. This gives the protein CSADPGQGNFGPQHF.

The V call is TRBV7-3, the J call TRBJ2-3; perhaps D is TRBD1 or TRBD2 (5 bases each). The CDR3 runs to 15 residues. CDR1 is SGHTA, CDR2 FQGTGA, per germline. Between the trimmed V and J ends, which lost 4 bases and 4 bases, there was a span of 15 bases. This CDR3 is CASSSGTPGPDTQYF. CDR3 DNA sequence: TGTGCCAGCAGCTCCGGGACGCCGGGCCCAGATACGCAGTATTTT.

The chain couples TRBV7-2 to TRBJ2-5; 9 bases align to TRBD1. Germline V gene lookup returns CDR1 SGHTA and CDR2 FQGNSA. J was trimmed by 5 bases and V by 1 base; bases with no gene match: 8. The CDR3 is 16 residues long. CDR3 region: CASSLDGTGSQETQYF. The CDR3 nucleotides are TGTGCCAGCAGCTTAGACGGGACAGGGTCCCAGGAGACCCAGTACTTC.

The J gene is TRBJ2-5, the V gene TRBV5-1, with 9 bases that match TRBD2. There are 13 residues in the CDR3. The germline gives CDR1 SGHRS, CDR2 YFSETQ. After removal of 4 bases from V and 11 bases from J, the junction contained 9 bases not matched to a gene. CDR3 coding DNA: TGCGCCAGCAGCAACTTAGCGGGAGATGAGCAGTACTTC. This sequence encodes CASSNLAGDEQYF.

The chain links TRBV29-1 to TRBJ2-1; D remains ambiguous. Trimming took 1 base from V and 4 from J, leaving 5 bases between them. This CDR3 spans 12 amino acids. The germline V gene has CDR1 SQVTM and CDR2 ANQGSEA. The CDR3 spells CSVEGLYNEQFF. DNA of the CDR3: TGCAGCGTTGAAGGTTTATACAATGAGCAGTTCTTC.

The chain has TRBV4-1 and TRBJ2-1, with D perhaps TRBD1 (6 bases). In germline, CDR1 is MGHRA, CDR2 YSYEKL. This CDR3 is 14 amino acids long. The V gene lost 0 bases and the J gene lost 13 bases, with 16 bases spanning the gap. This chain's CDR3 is CASSQDRGTETQFF. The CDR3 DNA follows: TGCGCCAGCAGCCAAGACAGGGGTACTGAGACCCAGTTCTTC.